The 3 T cell receptor beta chains listed next were all sequenced from one sample in a study of T cells in Graves' hyperthyroidism and ophthalmopathy. The source material, RNA transcripts, was used to amplify TCR beta CDR3 regions. HTBI primers were the set used in a first-round RT-PCR of the TCR CDR3. Using its own MiXCR run on the multiplex PCR reads, TCRdb lists one record per CDR3 protein. Of about 410,000 distinct CDR3 sequences in the sample, roughly 15% were seen once. The sample comprised blood. These receptors all stem from a man younger than 30 with Graves' ophthalmopathy.

This clonotype was seen many times. This chain links TRBV7-9 with TRBJ2-7; D is ambiguous. CDR1 and CDR2 from the germline V gene are SEHNR and FQNEAQ (reference sequence). Between the trimmed V and J ends, which lost 0 bases and 6 bases, there was a span of 12 bases. The CDR3 spans 14 residues. CDR3 sequence reads: CASSLALKAGEQYF. CDR3 nucleotides: TGTGCCAGCAGCTTAGCTCTTAAGGCTGGCGAGCAGTACTTC.

This clonotype was seen ten or more times. The chain links TRBV24-1 to TRBJ2-1; 8 bases are a match to TRBD2. The V gene's germline CDR1 is KGHDR and CDR2 SFDVKD. With 3 bases clipped from V and 8 bases from J, the junction kept 2 bases outside the gene matches. The CDR3 runs 13 residues. CDR3 coding DNA: TGTGCCACCAGTGATATTAGCGGGGATGAGCAGTTCTTC. Its translation: CATSDISGDEQFF.

This clonotype was counted ten times or more. This rearrangement joins TRBV20-1 to TRBJ2-7; D not certain. V lost 5 bases, J lost 6 bases, and 17 bases lay in between. This CDR3 is 13 amino acids long. Germline lookup yields CDR1 DFQATT and CDR2 SNEGSKA (reference sequence). The CDR3 loop reads CSASSWAAFEQYF. In DNA, the CDR3 is TGCAGTGCTTCCTCGTGGGCCGCTTTCGAGCAGTACTTC.